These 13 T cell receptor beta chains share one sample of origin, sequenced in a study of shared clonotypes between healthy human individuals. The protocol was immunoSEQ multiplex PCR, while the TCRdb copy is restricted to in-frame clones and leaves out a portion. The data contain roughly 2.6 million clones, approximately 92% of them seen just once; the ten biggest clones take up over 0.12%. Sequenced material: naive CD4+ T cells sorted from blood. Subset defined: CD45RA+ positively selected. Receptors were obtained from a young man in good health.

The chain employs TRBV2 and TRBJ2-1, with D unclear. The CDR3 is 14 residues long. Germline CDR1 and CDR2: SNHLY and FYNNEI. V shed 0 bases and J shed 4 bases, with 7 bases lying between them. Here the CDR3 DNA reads TGTGCCAGCAGTGAAGCTATCGGTTACAATGAGCAGTTCTTC. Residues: CASSEAIGYNEQFF.

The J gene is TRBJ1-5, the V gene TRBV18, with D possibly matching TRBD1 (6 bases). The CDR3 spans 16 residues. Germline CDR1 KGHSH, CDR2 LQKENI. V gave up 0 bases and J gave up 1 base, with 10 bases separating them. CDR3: CASSPPSGASNQPQHF. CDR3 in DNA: TGTGCCAGCTCACCACCGTCGGGGGCCAGCAATCAGCCCCAGCATTTT.

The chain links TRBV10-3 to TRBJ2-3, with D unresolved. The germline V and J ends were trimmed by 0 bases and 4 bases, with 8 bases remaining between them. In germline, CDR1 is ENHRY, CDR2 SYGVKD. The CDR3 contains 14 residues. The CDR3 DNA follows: TGTGCCATCAGTGAGTCGAGTGGGGCAGATACGCAGTATTTT. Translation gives CAISESSGADTQYF.

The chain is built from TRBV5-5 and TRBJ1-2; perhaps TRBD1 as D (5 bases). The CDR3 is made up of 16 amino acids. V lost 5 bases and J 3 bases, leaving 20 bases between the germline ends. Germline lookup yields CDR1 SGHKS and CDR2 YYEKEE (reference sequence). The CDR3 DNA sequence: TGTGCCAGCAGGGGGACTGGGCTCGCGCTCGACTATGGCTACACCTTC. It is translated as CASRGTGLALDYGYTF.

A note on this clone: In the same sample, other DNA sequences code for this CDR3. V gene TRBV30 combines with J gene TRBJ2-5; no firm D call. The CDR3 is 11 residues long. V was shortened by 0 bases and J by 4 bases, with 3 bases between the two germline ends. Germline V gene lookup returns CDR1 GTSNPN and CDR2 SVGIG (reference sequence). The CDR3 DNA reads TGTGCCTGGAGTGTAACAGAGACCCAGTACTTC. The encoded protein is CAWSVTETQYF.

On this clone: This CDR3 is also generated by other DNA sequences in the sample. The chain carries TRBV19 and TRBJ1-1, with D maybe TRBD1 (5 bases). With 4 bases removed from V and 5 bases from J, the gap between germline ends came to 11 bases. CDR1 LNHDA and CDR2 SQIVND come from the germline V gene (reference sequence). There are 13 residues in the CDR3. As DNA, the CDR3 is TGTGCCAGTAGTACTCTCGGGGGAACTGAAGCTTTCTTT. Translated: CASSTLGGTEAFF.

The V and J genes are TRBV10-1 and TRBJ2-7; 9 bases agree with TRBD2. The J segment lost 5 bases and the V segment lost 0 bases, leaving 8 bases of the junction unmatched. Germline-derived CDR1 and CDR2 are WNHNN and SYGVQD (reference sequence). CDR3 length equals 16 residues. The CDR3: CASSESKAGGRNEQYF. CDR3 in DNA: TGCGCCAGCAGTGAGTCGAAAGCGGGGGGCCGTAACGAGCAGTACTTC.

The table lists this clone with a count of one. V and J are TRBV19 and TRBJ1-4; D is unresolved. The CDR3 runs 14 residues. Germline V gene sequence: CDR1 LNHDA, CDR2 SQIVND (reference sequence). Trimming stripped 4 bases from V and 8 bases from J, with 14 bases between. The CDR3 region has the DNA TGTGCCAGTAGTACCCGTGGTCCCCGAGAAAAACTGTTTTTT. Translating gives CASSTRGPREKLFF.

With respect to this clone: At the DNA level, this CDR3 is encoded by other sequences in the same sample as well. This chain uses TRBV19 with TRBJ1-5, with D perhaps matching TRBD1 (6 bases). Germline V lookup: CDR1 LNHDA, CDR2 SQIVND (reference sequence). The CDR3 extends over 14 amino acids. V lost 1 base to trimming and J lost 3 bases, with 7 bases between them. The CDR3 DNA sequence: TGTGCCAGTAGTATAGGACAGGCCAATCAGCCCCAGCATTTT. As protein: CASSIGQANQPQHF.

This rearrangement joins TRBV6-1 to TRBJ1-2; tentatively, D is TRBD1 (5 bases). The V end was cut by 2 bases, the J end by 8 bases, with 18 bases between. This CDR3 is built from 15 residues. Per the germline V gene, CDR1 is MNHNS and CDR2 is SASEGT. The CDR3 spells CASSEYKTDTSGYTF. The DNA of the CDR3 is TGTGCCAGCAGTGAATATAAGACAGATACGTCGGGCTACACCTTC.

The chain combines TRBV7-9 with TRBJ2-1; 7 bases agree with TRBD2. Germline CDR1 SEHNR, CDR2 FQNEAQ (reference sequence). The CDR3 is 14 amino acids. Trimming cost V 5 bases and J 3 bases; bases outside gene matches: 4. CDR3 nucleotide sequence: TGTGCCAGCAGCGGGGACTACTACTACAATGAGCAGTTCTTC. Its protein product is CASSGDYYYNEQFF.

The CDR3 region is CASSLTSGLGEAFF. In DNA form, the CDR3 reads TGTGCCAGCAGCTTAACTTCGGGTTTGGGTGAAGCTTTCTTT. The V call is TRBV7-3, the J call TRBJ1-1; D is undetermined. This CDR3 region has 14 residues. Per germline, CDR1 SGHTA and CDR2 FQGTGA. Trimming stripped 0 bases from V and 7 bases from J, with 12 bases between.

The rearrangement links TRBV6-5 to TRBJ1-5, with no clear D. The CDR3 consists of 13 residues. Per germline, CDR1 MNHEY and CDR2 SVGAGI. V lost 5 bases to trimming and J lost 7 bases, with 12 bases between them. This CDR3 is CASSVGSRQPQHF. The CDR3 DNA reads TGTGCCAGCAGTGTAGGTTCGAGACAGCCCCAGCATTTT.